The 29 T cell receptor beta chains in this list originate from one sample, sequenced in a study of T cell repertoires in aging, cancer and after chemotherapy. Amplification of TCR beta used genomic DNA extracted from peripheral blood. A mixed TRB-A/B primer pool amplified rearranged TRB by multiplex touch-down PCR. TCRdb reprocessed the multiplex PCR reads with MiXCR, giving one entry per CDR3 protein. In the table there are several thousand distinct CDR3 sequences, roughly a quarter of which are singletons. Sequencing was carried out using blood. Receptor source: a human donor in good health. The donor label of this sample is uncertain.

This rearrangement joins TRBV28 to TRBJ1-6, with a possible D match to TRBD1 (5 bases). Trimming stripped 5 bases from V and 1 base from J, with 12 bases between. The CDR3 extends over 16 amino acids. CDR1 and CDR2 (germline): MDHEN, SYDVKM. CDR3 coding DNA: TGTGCCAGCAGTCAGACCCAGGGTTCCTATAATTCACCCCTCCACTTT. Its protein product is CASSQTQGSYNSPLHF.

This clonotype is termed medium-sized (0.01 to 0.1%). The chain is built from TRBV6-4 and TRBJ1-6; D remains ambiguous. The length of the CDR3 is 13 residues. Trimming shortened V by 2 bases and J by 5 bases, and 4 bases separated the two germline ends. Germline V lookup: CDR1 MRHNA, CDR2 SNTAGT. CDR3 loop: CASSDRDNSPLHF. DNA of the CDR3: TGTGCCAGCAGTGACAGGGATAATTCACCCCTCCACTTT.

In its sample, this clonotype was seen a few times. The chain carries TRBV6-5 and TRBJ1-1, with TRBD1 matching 8 bases. Per the germline V gene, CDR1 is MNHEY and CDR2 is SVGAGI. This CDR3 is built from 14 residues. J gave up 4 bases and V 5 bases, and 6 bases lay outside the gene matches. The CDR3 nucleotides read TGTGCCAGCAGTCGCCAGGGGGCGAGCACTGAAGCTTTCTTT. This codes for CASSRQGASTEAFF.

The rearrangement links TRBV20-1 to TRBJ2-5; no reliable D call. V gave up 3 bases and J gave up 2 bases, with 7 bases separating them. Germline assignment: CDR1 DFQATT and CDR2 SNEGSKA (reference sequence). The CDR3 has 12 amino acids. The CDR3 coding sequence is TGCAGTGCTAGCTACTGGCAAGAGACCCAGTACTTC. Encoded protein: CSASYWQETQYF.

There are a few counts of this clonotype. The rearrangement uses TRBV15 and TRBJ2-3, with 9 bases aligning to TRBD1. V was pared by 5 bases and J by 1 base, with 7 bases of the junction left unmatched. This CDR3 has 16 residues. Germline V gene data show CDR1 as LNHNV and CDR2 as YYDKDF (reference sequence). Here the CDR3 DNA reads TGTGCCACCAGCTCGAGAAGGGACAGGGGCACAGATACGCAGTATTTT. This sequence encodes CATSSRRDRGTDTQYF.

On this clonotype itself: Germline and junction disagree at one end, which may indicate a read error. J is TRBJ2-3 and V is TRBV7-7; no clear D. The CDR3 extends over 14 amino acids. The V gene's germline CDR1 is SSHAT and CDR2 FNYEAQ (reference sequence). The CDR3 DNA reads TGTGCTAGCAGCTTTGGGCCCAGTCCAGATACGCAGTATTTT. Protein: CASSFGPSPDTQYF.

This clonotype is medium-sized within its sample. The CDR3 coding sequence is TGTGCCACCCAGGGGGATGACGGGACTGGCTACGAGCAGTACTTC. Its protein is CATQGDDGTGYEQYF. This chain connects TRBV19 to TRBJ2-7, with D tentatively TRBD1 (7 bases). The CDR3 is 15 residues long. Trimming cost V 10 bases and J 3 bases, with 22 bases left between them. Germline V gene data show CDR1 as LNHDA and CDR2 as SQIVND (reference sequence).

This clonotype is deemed medium-sized (0.01 to 0.1%). This chain uses TRBV18 with TRBJ2-5, with a possible D match to TRBD1 (5 bases). The CDR3 consists of 14 residues. Germline CDR1 KGHSH, CDR2 LQKENI. Trimming removed 3 bases at V and 5 bases at J, with 13 bases between. The CDR3 sequence is CASSPGRQIETQYF. CDR3 nucleotides: TGTGCCAGCTCACCTGGAAGACAGATCGAGACCCAGTACTTC.

By frequency in the sample, this clonotype is medium-sized. The chain joins TRBV6-2 or TRBV6-3 to TRBJ2-1, with 10 positions matching TRBD2. From germline, CDR1 is MNHEY and CDR2 SVGEGT. J was trimmed by 5 bases and V by 0 bases; bases with no gene match: 4. This CDR3 comprises 16 residues. The CDR3 bases are TGTGCCAGCAGTTACTCAGGGACTAGCGTGAACAATGAGCAGTTCTTC. Translation: CASSYSGTSVNNEQFF.

This clonotype is classed as medium-sized. The chain uses TRBV5-4 and TRBJ1-1; D is possibly TRBD1 (5 bases). The CDR3 sequence is 15 residues long. Germline CDR1 and CDR2: SGHNT and YYREEE (reference sequence). V dropped 4 bases and J dropped 0 bases, with 13 bases sitting between them. The CDR3 here is CASSRGGAMNTEAFF. In DNA form, the CDR3 reads TGTGCCAGCAGCCGGGGCGGAGCGATGAACACTGAAGCTTTCTTT.

The CDR3 loop is CASSYGTDYQPQHF. The CDR3 region has the DNA TGTGCCAGCAGTTATGGGACAGACTATCAGCCCCAGCATTTT. The V and J genes are TRBV6-2 or TRBV6-3 and TRBJ1-5, with 7 bases that match TRBD1. Germline-derived CDR1 and CDR2 are MNHEY and SVGEGT. V lost 3 bases, J lost 5 bases, and 4 bases stayed unmatched. This CDR3 contains 14 residues.

The gene calls are TRBV20-1 and TRBJ2-5; TRBD1 is a possible D gene (6 bases). The germline CDR1 and CDR2 sequences are DFQATT and SNEGSKA (reference sequence). V lost 0 bases to trimming and J lost 5 bases, with 7 bases between them. The CDR3 runs to 12 residues. CDR3 protein: CSARDQGETQYF. The CDR3 coding sequence is TGCAGTGCTAGAGATCAGGGGGAGACCCAGTACTTC.

This chain connects TRBV6-4 to TRBJ2-1; 15 positions match TRBD2. The CDR3 contains 15 residues. Germline assignment: CDR1 MRHNA and CDR2 SNTAGT. J gave up 6 bases and V 4 bases, and 1 base lay outside the gene matches. CDR3: CASSGTSGGANEQFF. CDR3 in DNA: TGTGCCAGCAGTGGGACTAGCGGGGGGGCCAATGAGCAGTTCTTC.

The V gene is TRBV28, the J gene TRBJ1-2; 10 bases line up with TRBD1. Germline V gene data show CDR1 as MDHEN and CDR2 as SYDVKM. The CDR3 is 14 residues long. J was trimmed by 8 bases and V by 10 bases; bases with no gene match: 13. This CDR3 reads CATREGQGLGGYTF. In DNA, the CDR3 is TGTGCCACCCGAGAGGGACAGGGGTTAGGGGGCTACACCTTC.

This clonotype qualifies as medium-sized. The chain couples TRBV29-1 to TRBJ2-5, with 8 bases fitting TRBD1. The CDR3 covers 15 residues. Germline loops: CDR1 SQVTM, CDR2 ANQGSEA. V was clipped by 5 bases and J by 1 base; unmatched bases: 9. In DNA form, the CDR3 reads TGCAGCGTTACCCCAGGCAGGGGGCCCCAAGAGACCCAGTACTTC. Its protein product is CSVTPGRGPQETQYF.

By its share, this clonotype is medium-sized. V is TRBV7-2 and J is TRBJ2-5; D possibly corresponds to TRBD2 (6 bases). V lost 0 bases to trimming and J lost 7 bases, with 6 bases between them. The germline gives CDR1 SGHTA, CDR2 FQGNSA. The CDR3 runs 12 residues. The CDR3 sequence: CASSLARGTQYF. In DNA form, the CDR3 reads TGTGCCAGCAGCTTAGCGCGGGGGACCCAGTACTTC.

The V gene is TRBV9, the J gene TRBJ2-2; 10 bases align to TRBD1. Per germline, CDR1 SGDLS and CDR2 YYNGEE. V lost 0 bases to trimming and J lost 5 bases; unmatched junction nucleotides: 13. The CDR3 has 19 residues. The CDR3 DNA reads TGTGCCAGCAGCGTAGGGCCCCAACCGGGACAGGGGATTACCGGGGAGCTGTTTTTT. It specifies CASSVGPQPGQGITGELFF.

CDR3 sequence reads: CASSLSWTGGRSGANVLTF. DNA of the CDR3: TGTGCCAGCAGTTTATCGTGGACAGGGGGCAGGTCTGGGGCCAACGTCCTGACTTTC. The chain recombines TRBV27 with TRBJ2-6; 11 bases are shared with TRBD1. J was trimmed by 1 base and V by 0 bases; bases with no gene match: 5. The CDR3 extends over 19 amino acids. The germline CDR1 and CDR2 sequences are MNHEY and SMNVEV (reference sequence).

Points on this clonotype: Compared with germline, one end of the junction differs, possibly owing to a read error. The chain couples TRBV6-1 to TRBJ2-7; 10 positions agree with TRBD2. The CDR3 is made up of 15 amino acids. CDR1 is MNHNS, CDR2 SASEGT, per germline. CDR3 region: CASSGLAGLSFEQYF. The CDR3 DNA follows: TGTGCCAGCAGTGGACTAGCGGGCCTCTCCTTCGAGCAGTACTTC.

The chain couples TRBV5-4 to TRBJ2-7; a possible D gene is TRBD1 (5 bases). Germline V CDR1 and CDR2: SGHNT, YYREEE (reference sequence). Trimming stripped 3 bases from V and 6 bases from J, with 16 bases between. The CDR3 spans 14 residues. The CDR3 DNA is TGTGCCAGCAGCTCATCCCTCAGGGTCGGCGAGCAGTACTTC. Translation: CASSSSLRVGEQYF. Full variable domain (remainder filled in from reference TRBV5-4 and TRBJ2-7): ETGVTQSPTHLIKTRGQQVTLRCSSQSGHNTVSWYQQALGQGPQFIFQYYREEENGRGNFPPRFSGLQFPNYSSELNVNALELDDSALYLCASSSSLRVGEQYFGPGTRLTVT.

This clonotype ranks as medium-sized. The chain uses TRBV6-1 and TRBJ2-7; TRBD1 aligns across 8 bases. Germline V gene lookup returns CDR1 MNHNS and CDR2 SASEGT. The CDR3 covers 13 residues. Trimming removed 3 bases from V and 5 bases from J; junction bases left unmatched: 3. The CDR3 loop is CASSETGENEQYF. The CDR3 bases are TGTGCCAGCAGTGAGACAGGGGAAAACGAGCAGTACTTC.

This clonotype rates as medium-sized (0.01 to 0.1%). The rearrangement links TRBV27 to TRBJ2-3; no clear D. Germline loops: CDR1 MNHEY, CDR2 SMNVEV (reference sequence). V was clipped by 4 bases and J by 4 bases, with 9 bases between them. This CDR3 region has 13 residues. CDR3 amino acids: CASSSLGSDTQYF. CDR3 DNA: TGTGCCAGCAGTTCCCTAGGGTCAGATACGCAGTATTTT.

The chain links TRBV28 to TRBJ2-7, with D possibly TRBD2 on 5 matching bases. Trimming removed 10 bases at V and 6 bases at J, with 13 bases between. Germline CDR1 reads MDHEN; CDR2 reads SYDVKM. CDR3 length: 11 residues. DNA of the CDR3: TGTGCCACGGGAAGAGGCCGCGAGCAGTACTTC. Its protein is CATGRGREQYF. The variable domain in full, with the rest retrieved from reference TRBV28 and TRBJ2-7, is DVKVTQSSRYLVKRTGEKVFLECVQDMDHENMFWYRQDPGLGLRLIYFSYDVKMKEKGDIPEGYSVSREKKERFSLILESASTNQTSMYLCATGRGREQYFGPGTRLTVT.

The gene calls are TRBV24-1 and TRBJ2-3; 9 nucleotides line up with TRBD1. V shed 4 bases, J shed 3 bases, and the junction held 7 bases outside the gene matches. The germline V gene has CDR1 KGHDR and CDR2 SFDVKD. The CDR3 runs 16 residues. CDR3 protein: CATSDLRTGETDTQYF. In nucleotides, the CDR3 is TGTGCCACCAGTGACTTGAGGACAGGGGAGACAGATACGCAGTATTTT.

The J gene is TRBJ1-5, the V gene TRBV12-3 or TRBV12-4; the D is unclear. This CDR3 has 15 amino acids. Trimming pared 4 bases from V and 3 bases from J, leaving 13 bases between. CDR3 amino acids: CASSSLTGNNQPQHF. CDR3 nucleotides: TGTGCCAGCAGTTCGCTTACGGGAAACAATCAGCCCCAGCATTTT.

By share, this clonotype counts as medium-sized. J is TRBJ2-3 and V is TRBV6-1; TRBD2 aligns across 11 bases. V trimming: 7 bases; J trimming: 2 bases; junction bases outside the gene matches: 2. Germline-derived CDR1 and CDR2 are MNHNS and SASEGT. The CDR3 is 14 residues long. CDR3 residues: CASNSGRDTDTQYF. CDR3 in DNA: TGTGCCAGCAATAGCGGGAGGGACACAGATACGCAGTATTTT.

This clonotype is classed as medium-sized. The chain carries TRBV13 and TRBJ2-7; possibly TRBD1 for D (6 bases). The ends were cut back, 5 bases at V and 4 bases at J, with 12 bases in the middle. Germline V CDR1 and CDR2: PRHDT, FYEKMQ (reference sequence). This CDR3 contains 13 residues. DNA for the CDR3: TGTGCCAGCAGCCACCAGGGGTTTTACGAGCAGTACTTC. Its protein is CASSHQGFYEQYF.

CDR3 sequence: CASSLEGTGANVLTF. The CDR3 DNA reads as TGCGCCAGCAGCTTGGAAGGTACTGGGGCCAACGTCCTGACTTTC. The chain carries TRBV5-1 and TRBJ2-6; D call uncertain. The CDR3 length is 15 residues. V shed 0 bases and J shed 2 bases, with 6 bases lying between them. Germline V gene data show CDR1 as SGHRS and CDR2 as YFSETQ.

This clonotype was picked up a small number of times. J is TRBJ2-1 and V is TRBV5-1, with 7 bases fitting TRBD2. The CDR3 is 15 amino acids. The V segment lost 4 bases and the J segment 3 bases; nucleotides outside the gene matches: 7. The germline V gene encodes CDR1 SGHRS and CDR2 YFSETQ. CDR3 protein: CASSPSGTNYNEQFF. CDR3 sequence (DNA): TGCGCCAGCAGCCCCTCCGGGACTAACTACAATGAGCAGTTCTTC.